This TCR beta chain was retrieved from a study of cytomegalovirus exposure and HLA in healthy donors. Study-level results: The HLA-A and HLA-B alleles of most subjects were reportedly predicted accurately from TCR beta sequences. Roughly uniform depth of sequencing across donors was assumed in presence/absence analyses. Looking again later, the authors saw that most CMV-associated TCR beta chains seemed HLA-restricted. TCR beta V- and J-gene trimming was later associated with a missense DCLRE1C variant.

With respect to this clone: Antigen specificity is unknown.

PCR involved 60 Vbeta and 13 Jbeta primers. Some clones are missing from TCRdb's copy, which holds only in-frame ones; the method was immunoSEQ multiplex PCR. This sample yields tens of thousands of clones, of which roughly 78% are seen a single time; 1.9% belongs to the top ten. In germline, CDR1 is SGHTA, CDR2 FQGNSA. This CDR3 comprises 15 residues. V was trimmed by 5 bases and J by 5 bases, leaving 16 bases between them. Sequenced input: PBMCs. The chain recombines TRBV7-2 with TRBJ2-1; tentatively, D is TRBD2 (5 bases). This clonotype was sampled from a man between 18 and 35 years old in good health and CMV-seronegative. CDR3 in amino acids: CASSLGRASNNEQFF. Written as DNA, the CDR3 is TGTGCCAGCAGCCTCGGGCGGGCTTCTAACAATGAGCAGTTCTTC.